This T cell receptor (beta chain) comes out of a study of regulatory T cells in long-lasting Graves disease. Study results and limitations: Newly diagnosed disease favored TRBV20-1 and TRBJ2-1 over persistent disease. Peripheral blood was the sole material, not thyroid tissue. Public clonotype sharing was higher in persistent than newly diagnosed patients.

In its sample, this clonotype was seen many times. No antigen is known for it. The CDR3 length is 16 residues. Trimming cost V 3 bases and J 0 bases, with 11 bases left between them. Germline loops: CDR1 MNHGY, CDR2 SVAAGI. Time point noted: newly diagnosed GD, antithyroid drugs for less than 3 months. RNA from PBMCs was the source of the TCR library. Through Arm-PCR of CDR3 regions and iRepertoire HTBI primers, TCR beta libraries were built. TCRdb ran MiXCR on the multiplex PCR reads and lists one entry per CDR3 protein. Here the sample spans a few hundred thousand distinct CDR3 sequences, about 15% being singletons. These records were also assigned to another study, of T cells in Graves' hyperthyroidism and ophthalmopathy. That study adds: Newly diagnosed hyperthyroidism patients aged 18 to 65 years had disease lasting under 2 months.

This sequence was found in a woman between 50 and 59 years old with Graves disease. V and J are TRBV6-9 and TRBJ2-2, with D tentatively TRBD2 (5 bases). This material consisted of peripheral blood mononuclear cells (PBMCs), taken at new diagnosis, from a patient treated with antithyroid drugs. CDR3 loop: CASSYLGGPNTGELFF. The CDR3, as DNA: TGTGCCAGCAGTTACCTTGGCGGGCCGAACACCGGGGAGCTGTTTTTT.